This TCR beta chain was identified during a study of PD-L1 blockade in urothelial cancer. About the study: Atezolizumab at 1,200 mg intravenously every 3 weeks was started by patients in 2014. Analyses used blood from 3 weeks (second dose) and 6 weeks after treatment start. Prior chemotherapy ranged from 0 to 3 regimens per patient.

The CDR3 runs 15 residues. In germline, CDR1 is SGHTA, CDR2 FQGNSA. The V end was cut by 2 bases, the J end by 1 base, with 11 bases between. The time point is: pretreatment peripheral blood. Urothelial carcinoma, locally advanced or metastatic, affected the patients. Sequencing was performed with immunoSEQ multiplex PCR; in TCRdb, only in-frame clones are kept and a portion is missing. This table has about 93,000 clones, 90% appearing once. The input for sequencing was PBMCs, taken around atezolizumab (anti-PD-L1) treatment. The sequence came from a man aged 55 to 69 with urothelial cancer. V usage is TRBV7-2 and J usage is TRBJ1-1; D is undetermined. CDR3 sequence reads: CASSLYLGRNTEAFF. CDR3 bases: TGTGCCAGCAGCTTATACCTTGGCAGGAACACTGAAGCTTTCTTT.